Following are 9 T cell receptor beta chains from one sample sequenced in a study of cytomegalovirus exposure and HLA in healthy donors. 13 Jbeta primers and 60 Vbeta primers were used for the PCR. Only in-frame clones appear in the TCRdb table, and some are missing; sequencing was by immunoSEQ multiplex PCR. The sample lists about 86,000 clones, 60% to 80% occurring once. The sequencing input was PBMCs. The source of these receptors is a man between 60 and 75 years old in good health and CMV-seronegative.

This clone has a single count. This sequence joins TRBV15 and TRBJ2-3; TRBD2 matches 12 bases. The CDR3 has 16 residues. Germline V CDR1 and CDR2: LNHNV, YYDKDF (reference sequence). The junction had 3 bases not matched to a gene; V was cut back by 5 bases and J by 0 bases. The CDR3 reads CATSPGTSGSTDTQYF. In DNA form, the CDR3 reads TGTGCCACCAGCCCCGGGACTAGCGGGAGCACAGATACGCAGTATTTT.

This clone was seen a single time. The chain is built from TRBV15 and TRBJ2-7; D is possibly TRBD1 (6 bases). Trimming shortened V by 0 bases and J by 6 bases, and 15 bases separated the two germline ends. Germline V CDR1 and CDR2: LNHNV, YYDKDF (reference sequence). The CDR3 has 15 amino acids. The CDR3 region has the DNA TGTGCCACCAGCAGAGAAAGAGGGGGTGGCCGCGAGCAGTACTTC. This gives the protein CATSRERGGGREQYF.

The chain uses TRBV14 and TRBJ2-7, with a tentative D call TRBD2 (6 bases). The V gene lost 5 bases and the J gene lost 6 bases, with 17 bases spanning the gap. CDR3 size: 14 residues. Germline CDR1 is SGHDN and CDR2 is FVKESK. The CDR3 loop reads CASSSQWLGGEQYF. CDR3 sequence (DNA): TGTGCCAGCAGCTCCCAGTGGCTGGGGGGCGAGCAGTACTTC.

This clone was seen only a few times. This chain connects TRBV10-3 to TRBJ1-4; the D is unclear. The V end lost 0 bases, the J end lost 0 bases, and 14 bases lay between the germline ends. The germline gives CDR1 ENHRY, CDR2 SYGVKD. The CDR3 totals 18 residues. The CDR3 DNA reads TGTGCCATCAGTGAGTCGAAAAAGAGGGTAGCAACTAATGAAAAACTGTTTTTT. Protein product: CAISESKKRVATNEKLFF.

The chain is built from TRBV6-5 and TRBJ2-2; the D gene is possibly TRBD2 (5 bases). The germline CDR1 and CDR2 sequences are MNHEY and SVGAGI. The CDR3 consists of 14 residues. Deletions cut 6 bases from V and 1 base from J, with 9 bases between. The CDR3 sequence is CASRNAGNTGELFF. DNA of the CDR3: TGTGCCAGCAGAAACGCGGGGAACACCGGGGAGCTGTTTTTT.

As to this clone: The junction shows a germline mismatch at one end, possibly a read error. The chain couples TRBV6-1 to TRBJ2-7, with D tentatively TRBD2 (5 bases). CDR1 and CDR2 from the germline V gene are MNHNS and SASEGT. The CDR3 totals 11 residues. CDR3 in amino acids: CASSATGNSNF. The CDR3 coding sequence is TGTGCCAGCAGCGCTACCGGGAACAGTAACTTC.

V and J are TRBV4-1 and TRBJ2-7, with D perhaps TRBD2 (5 bases). Germline V CDR1 and CDR2: MGHRA, YSYEKL. The CDR3 is 13 amino acids. V lost 5 bases and J 4 bases, leaving 12 bases between the germline ends. CDR3 in amino acids: CASSIPGGYEQYF. In nucleotides, the CDR3 is TGCGCCAGCAGCATCCCTGGAGGTTACGAGCAGTACTTC.

The rearrangement joins TRBV7-9 to TRBJ2-7; a weak D match, TRBD2 (5 bases). This CDR3 is built from 11 residues. Deletions cut 6 bases from V and 8 bases from J, with 11 bases between. The germline gives CDR1 SEHNR, CDR2 FQNEAQ (reference sequence). DNA of the CDR3: TGTGCCAGCAGTCGAGGGCGCCAGCAGTACTTC. It yields the protein CASSRGRQQYF. The variable domain in full, completed from reference TRBV7-9 and TRBJ2-7, reads DTGVSQNPRHKITKRGQNVTFRCDPISEHNRLYWYRQTLGQGPEFLTYFQNEAQLEKSRLLSDRFSAERPKGSFSTLEIQRTEQGDSAMYLCASSRGRQQYFGPGTRLTVT.

The rearrangement joins TRBV10-3 to TRBJ2-5; tentatively, D is TRBD2 (5 bases). V shed 2 bases and J shed 0 bases, with 16 bases lying between them. Germline loops: CDR1 ENHRY, CDR2 SYGVKD. The CDR3 loop spans 17 amino acids. Here the CDR3 reads CAISEARGANYQETQYF. The CDR3 DNA reads as TGTGCCATCAGTGAGGCTCGGGGAGCTAATTACCAAGAGACCCAGTACTTC.